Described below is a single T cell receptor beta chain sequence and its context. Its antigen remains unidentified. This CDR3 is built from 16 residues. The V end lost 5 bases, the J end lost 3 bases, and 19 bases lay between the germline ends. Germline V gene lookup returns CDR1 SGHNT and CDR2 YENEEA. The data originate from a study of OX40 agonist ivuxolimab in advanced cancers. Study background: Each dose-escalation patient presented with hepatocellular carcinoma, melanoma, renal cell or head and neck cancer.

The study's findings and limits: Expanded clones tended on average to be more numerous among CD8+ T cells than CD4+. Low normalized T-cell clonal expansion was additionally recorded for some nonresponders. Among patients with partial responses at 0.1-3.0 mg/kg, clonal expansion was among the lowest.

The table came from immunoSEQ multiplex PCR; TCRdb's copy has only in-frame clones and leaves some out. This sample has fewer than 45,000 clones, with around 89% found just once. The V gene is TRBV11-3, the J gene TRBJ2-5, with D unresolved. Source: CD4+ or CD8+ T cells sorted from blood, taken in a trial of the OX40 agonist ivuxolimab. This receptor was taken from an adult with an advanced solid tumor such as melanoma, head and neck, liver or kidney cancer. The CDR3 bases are TGTGCCAGCAGCGACGGATCAGGCGTGTTAGAAGAGACCCAGTACTTC. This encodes CASSDGSGVLEETQYF. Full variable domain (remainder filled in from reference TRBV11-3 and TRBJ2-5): EAGVVQSPRYKIIEKKQPVAFWCNPISGHNTLYWYLQNLGQGPELLIRYENEEAVDDSQLPKDRFSAERLKGVDSTLKIQPAELGDSAVYLCASSDGSGVLEETQYFGPGTRLLVL.